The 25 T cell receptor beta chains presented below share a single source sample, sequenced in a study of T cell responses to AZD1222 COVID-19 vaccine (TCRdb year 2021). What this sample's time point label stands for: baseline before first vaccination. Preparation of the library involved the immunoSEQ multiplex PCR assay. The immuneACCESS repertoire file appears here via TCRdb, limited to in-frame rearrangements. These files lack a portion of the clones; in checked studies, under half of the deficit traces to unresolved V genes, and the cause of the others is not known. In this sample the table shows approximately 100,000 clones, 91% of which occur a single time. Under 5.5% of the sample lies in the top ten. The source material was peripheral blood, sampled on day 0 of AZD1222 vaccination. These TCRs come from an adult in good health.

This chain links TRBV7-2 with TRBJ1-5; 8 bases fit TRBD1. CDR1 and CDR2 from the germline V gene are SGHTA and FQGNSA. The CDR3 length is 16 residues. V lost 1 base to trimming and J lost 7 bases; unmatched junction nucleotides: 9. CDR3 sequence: CASSLVSQGAQQPQHF. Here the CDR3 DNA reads TGTGCCAGCAGCTTAGTGTCCCAGGGGGCTCAACAGCCCCAGCATTTT.

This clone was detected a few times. CDR3 sequence (DNA): TGTGCCAGCAGTGAATTGGCCCGAATCTACGAGCAGTACTTC. Translating gives CASSELARIYEQYF. This sequence joins TRBV6-1 and TRBJ2-7; D not resolved. This CDR3 has 14 amino acids. The germline V gene has CDR1 MNHNS and CDR2 SASEGT. Deletions cut 2 bases from V and 3 bases from J, with 11 bases between.

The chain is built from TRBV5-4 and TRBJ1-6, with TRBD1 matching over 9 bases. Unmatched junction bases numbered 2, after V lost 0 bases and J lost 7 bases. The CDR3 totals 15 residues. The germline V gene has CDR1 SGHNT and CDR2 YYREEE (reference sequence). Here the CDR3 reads CASSLEDRGNSPLHF. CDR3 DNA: TGTGCCAGCAGCTTGGAGGACAGGGGAAATTCACCCCTCCACTTT.

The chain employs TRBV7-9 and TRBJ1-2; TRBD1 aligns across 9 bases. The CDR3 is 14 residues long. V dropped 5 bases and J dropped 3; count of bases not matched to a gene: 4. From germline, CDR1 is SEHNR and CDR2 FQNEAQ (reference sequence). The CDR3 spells CASSPRTGDYGYTF. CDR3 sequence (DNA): TGTGCCAGCAGCCCCCGGACAGGGGACTATGGCTACACCTTC.

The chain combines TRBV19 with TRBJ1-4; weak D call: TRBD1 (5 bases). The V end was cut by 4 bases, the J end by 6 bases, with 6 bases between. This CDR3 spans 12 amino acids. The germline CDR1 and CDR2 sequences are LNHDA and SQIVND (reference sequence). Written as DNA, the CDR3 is TGTGCCAGTAGTAGGGACGATGAAAAACTGTTTTTT. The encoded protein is CASSRDDEKLFF.

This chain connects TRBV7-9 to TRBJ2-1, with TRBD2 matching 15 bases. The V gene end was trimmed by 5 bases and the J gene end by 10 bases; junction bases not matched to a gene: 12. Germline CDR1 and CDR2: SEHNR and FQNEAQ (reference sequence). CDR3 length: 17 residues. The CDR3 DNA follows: TGTGCCAGCAGCGCTCGTGGGACTAGCGGGGGGTATAGGGAGCAGTTCTTC. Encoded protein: CASSARGTSGGYREQFF. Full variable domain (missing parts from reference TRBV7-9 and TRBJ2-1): DTGVSQNPRHKITKRGQNVTFRCDPISEHNRLYWYRQTLGQGPEFLTYFQNEAQLEKSRLLSDRFSAERPKGSFSTLEIQRTEQGDSAMYLCASSARGTSGGYREQFFGPGTRLTVL.

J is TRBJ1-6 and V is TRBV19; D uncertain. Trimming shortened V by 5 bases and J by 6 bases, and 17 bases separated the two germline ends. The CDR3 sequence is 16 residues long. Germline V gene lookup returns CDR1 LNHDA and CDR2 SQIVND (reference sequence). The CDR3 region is CASSALRPGSNSPLHF. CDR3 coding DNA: TGTGCCAGTAGTGCCCTCCGGCCAGGCTCTAATTCACCCCTCCACTTT.

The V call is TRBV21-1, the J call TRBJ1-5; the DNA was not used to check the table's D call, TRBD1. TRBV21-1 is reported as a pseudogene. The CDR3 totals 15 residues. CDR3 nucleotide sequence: TGTGCCAGCAGCAAACAGGTTGTTAGCAATCAGCCCCAGCATTTT. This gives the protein CASSKQVVSNQPQHF.

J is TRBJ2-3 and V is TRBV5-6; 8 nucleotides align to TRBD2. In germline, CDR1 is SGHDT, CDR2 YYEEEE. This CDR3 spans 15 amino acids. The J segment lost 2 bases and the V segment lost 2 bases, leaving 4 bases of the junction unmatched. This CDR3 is CASSFGGGITDTQYF. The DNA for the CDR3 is TGTGCCAGCAGCTTTGGCGGGGGGATCACAGATACGCAGTATTTT.

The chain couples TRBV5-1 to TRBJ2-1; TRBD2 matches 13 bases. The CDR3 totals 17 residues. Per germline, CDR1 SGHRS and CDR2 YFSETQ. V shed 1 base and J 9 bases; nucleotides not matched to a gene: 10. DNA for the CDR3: TGCGCCAGCAGCTTGCCCGAGACTAGCGGGAGGCGGGGTGAGCAGTTCTTC. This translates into CASSLPETSGRRGEQFF.

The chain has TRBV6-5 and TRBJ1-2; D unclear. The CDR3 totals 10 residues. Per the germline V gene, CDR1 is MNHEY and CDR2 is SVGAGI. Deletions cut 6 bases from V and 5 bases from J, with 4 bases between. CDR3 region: CASSLYGYTF. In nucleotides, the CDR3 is TGTGCCAGCAGCTTATATGGCTACACCTTC.

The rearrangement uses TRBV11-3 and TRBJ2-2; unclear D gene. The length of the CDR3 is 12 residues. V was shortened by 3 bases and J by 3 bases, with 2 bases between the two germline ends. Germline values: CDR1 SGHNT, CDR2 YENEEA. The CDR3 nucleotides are TGTGCCAGCAGCTTGCACACCGGGGAGCTGTTTTTT. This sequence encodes CASSLHTGELFF.

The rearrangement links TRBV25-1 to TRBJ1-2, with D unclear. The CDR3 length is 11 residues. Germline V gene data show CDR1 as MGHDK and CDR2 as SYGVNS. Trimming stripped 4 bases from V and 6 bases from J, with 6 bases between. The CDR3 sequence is CASSVRNGYTF. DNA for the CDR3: TGTGCCAGCAGTGTCCGCAATGGCTACACCTTC.

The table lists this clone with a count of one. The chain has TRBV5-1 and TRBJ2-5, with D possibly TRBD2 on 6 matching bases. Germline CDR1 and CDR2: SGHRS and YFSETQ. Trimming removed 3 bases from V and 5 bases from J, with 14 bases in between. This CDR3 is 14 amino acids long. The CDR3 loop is CASSSNPGEETQYF. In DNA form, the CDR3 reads TGCGCCAGCAGCTCCAATCCGGGGGAGGAGACCCAGTACTTC.

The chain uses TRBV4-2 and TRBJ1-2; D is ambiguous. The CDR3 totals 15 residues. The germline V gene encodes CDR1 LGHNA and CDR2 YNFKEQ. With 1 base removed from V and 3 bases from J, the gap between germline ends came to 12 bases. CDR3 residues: CASSQVKEIDYGYTF. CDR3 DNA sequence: TGTGCCAGCAGCCAAGTCAAGGAGATCGACTATGGCTACACCTTC.

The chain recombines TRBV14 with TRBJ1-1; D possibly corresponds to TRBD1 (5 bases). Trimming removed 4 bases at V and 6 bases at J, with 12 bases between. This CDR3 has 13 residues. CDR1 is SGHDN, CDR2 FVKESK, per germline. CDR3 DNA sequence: TGTGCCAGCAGCCCGTGGCAGGGCGCTGAAGCTTTCTTT. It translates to CASSPWQGAEAFF.

The CDR3 protein is CASSTSRDRGGLETQYF. The CDR3 DNA follows: TGTGCCAGCAGCACGTCCCGGGACAGGGGTGGGTTGGAGACCCAGTACTTC. The genes are TRBV5-4 and TRBJ2-5, with TRBD1 matching over 10 bases. CDR1 SGHNT and CDR2 YYREEE come from the germline V gene (reference sequence). The CDR3 covers 17 residues. V shed 4 bases, J shed 5 bases, and the junction held 14 bases outside the gene matches. Filled out from reference TRBV5-4 and TRBJ2-5, the complete variable domain reads ETGVTQSPTHLIKTRGQQVTLRCSSQSGHNTVSWYQQALGQGPQFIFQYYREEENGRGNFPPRFSGLQFPNYSSELNVNALELDDSALYLCASSTSRDRGGLETQYFGPGTRLLVL.

CDR3 nucleotides: TGTGCCAGCAGCTCCCCCGGAGAGCTACAGGGGCGAAACACCGGGGAGCTGTTTTTT. This sequence encodes CASSSPGELQGRNTGELFF. V and J are TRBV7-6 and TRBJ2-2; 7 nucleotides match TRBD1. With V trimmed by 4 bases and J by 2 bases, 16 bases remained unmatched. The germline V gene encodes CDR1 SGHVS and CDR2 FNYEAQ. The CDR3 spans 19 residues.

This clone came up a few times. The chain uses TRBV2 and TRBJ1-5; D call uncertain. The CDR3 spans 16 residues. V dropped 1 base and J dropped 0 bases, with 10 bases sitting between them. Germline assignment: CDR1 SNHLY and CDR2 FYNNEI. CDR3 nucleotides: TGTGCCAGCAGTGAAGATCAAACTTATAGCAATCAGCCCCAGCATTTT. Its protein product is CASSEDQTYSNQPQHF.

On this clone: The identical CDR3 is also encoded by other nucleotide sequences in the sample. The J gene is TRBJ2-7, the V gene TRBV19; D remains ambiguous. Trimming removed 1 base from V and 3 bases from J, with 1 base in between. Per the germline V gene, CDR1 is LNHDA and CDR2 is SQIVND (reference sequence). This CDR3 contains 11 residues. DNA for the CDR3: TGTGCCAGTAGTATAGGCTACGAGCAGTACTTC. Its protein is CASSIGYEQYF.

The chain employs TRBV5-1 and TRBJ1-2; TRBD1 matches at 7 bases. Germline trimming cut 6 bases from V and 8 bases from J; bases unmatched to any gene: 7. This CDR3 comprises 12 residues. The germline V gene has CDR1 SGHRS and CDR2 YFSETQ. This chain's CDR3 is CASTWDREGYTF. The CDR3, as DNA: TGCGCCAGCACTTGGGACAGAGAAGGCTACACCTTC.

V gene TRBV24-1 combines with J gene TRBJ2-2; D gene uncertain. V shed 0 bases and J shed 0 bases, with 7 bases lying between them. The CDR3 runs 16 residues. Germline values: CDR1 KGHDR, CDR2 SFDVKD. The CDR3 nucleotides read TGTGCCACCAGTGATTTGCGACCTACGAACACCGGGGAGCTGTTTTTT. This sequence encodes CATSDLRPTNTGELFF.

CDR3 DNA: TGTGCCAGCTCACCTCCCGGGACCCTTCTCACTCAGCCCCAGCATTTT. Its translation: CASSPPGTLLTQPQHF. The J gene is TRBJ1-5, the V gene TRBV18, with D maybe TRBD1 (5 bases). The V end lost 3 bases, the J end lost 6 bases, and 18 bases lay between the germline ends. The CDR3 has 16 residues. The germline CDR1 and CDR2 sequences are KGHSH and LQKENI. Complete variable domain (other parts from reference TRBV18 and TRBJ1-5): NAGVMQNPRHLVRRRGQEARLRCSPMKGHSHVYWYRQLPEEGLKFMVYLQKENIIDESGMPKERFSAEFPKEGPSILRIQQVVRGDSAAYFCASSPPGTLLTQPQHFGDGTRLSIL.

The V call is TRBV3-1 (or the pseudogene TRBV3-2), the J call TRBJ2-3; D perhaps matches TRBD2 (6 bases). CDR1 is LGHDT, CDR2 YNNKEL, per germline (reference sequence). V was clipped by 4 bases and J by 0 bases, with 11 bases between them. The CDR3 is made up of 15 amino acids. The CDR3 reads CASSRDLKSTDTQYF. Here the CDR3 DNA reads TGTGCCAGCAGCCGGGACTTGAAAAGCACAGATACGCAGTATTTT.

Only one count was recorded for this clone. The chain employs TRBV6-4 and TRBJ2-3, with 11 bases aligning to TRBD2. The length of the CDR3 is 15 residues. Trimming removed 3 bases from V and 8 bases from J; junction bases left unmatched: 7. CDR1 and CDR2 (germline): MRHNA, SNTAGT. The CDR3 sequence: CASSEIAGGSGTQYF. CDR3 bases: TGTGCCAGCAGTGAAATAGCGGGGGGGTCGGGTACGCAGTATTTT.